One sample yielded the 31 T cell receptor beta chains listed below, sequenced in a study of cytomegalovirus exposure and HLA in healthy donors. Researchers ran the PCR with 60 Vbeta and 13 Jbeta primers. The data were produced by immunoSEQ multiplex PCR, yet TCRdb's version contains in-frame clones alone and is incomplete. The sample lists around 190,000 clones; about four fifths were seen once. Sequencing was done on a sample of PBMCs. Every receptor here comes from a woman in her thirties in good health and CMV-seropositive.

This clone was observed a handful of times. The J gene is TRBJ2-3, the V gene TRBV10-3; 10 nucleotides match TRBD2. Germline values: CDR1 ENHRY, CDR2 SYGVKD. The CDR3 covers 16 residues. V trimming: 4 bases; J trimming: 3 bases; junction bases outside the gene matches: 7. In DNA form, the CDR3 reads TGTGCCATCAGTGCTCTAGCGGGGGCCTCTACAGATACGCAGTATTTT. Residues: CAISALAGASTDTQYF.

The J gene is TRBJ2-5, the V gene TRBV18; a weak D match, TRBD2 (6 bases). V was shortened by 3 bases and J by 2 bases, with 7 bases between the two germline ends. This CDR3 is 13 amino acids long. Germline loops: CDR1 KGHSH, CDR2 LQKENI. CDR3: CASSPAGQETQYF. In DNA form, the CDR3 reads TGTGCCAGCTCACCGGCGGGGCAAGAGACCCAGTACTTC.

The genes are TRBV30 and TRBJ1-4; D perhaps matches TRBD1 (6 bases). Germline-derived CDR1 and CDR2 are GTSNPN and SVGIG (reference sequence). The CDR3 extends over 14 amino acids. Trimming took off 0 bases at V and 7 bases at J, with 12 bases between the two ends. The DNA for the CDR3 is TGTGCCTGGAGTGTACGCCAGGGGAGTGAAAAACTGTTTTTT. This translates into CAWSVRQGSEKLFF.

About this clone itself: Germline is not matched at one junction end, which may reflect a read error. The chain combines TRBV7-7 with TRBJ1-3, with a weak D call TRBD1 (6 bases). The CDR3 sequence is 15 residues long. CDR1 and CDR2 (germline): SSHAT, FNYEAQ (reference sequence). The CDR3 sequence: CASSLGTTSGNTIYF. The CDR3 DNA reads as TGTGCTAGCAGCTTAGGGACAACCTCTGGAAACACCATATATTTT.

The chain couples TRBV7-2 to TRBJ2-7; 7 nucleotides line up with TRBD2. The CDR3 contains 14 residues. Unmatched junction bases numbered 11, after V lost 5 bases and J lost 7 bases. Looked up from germline, CDR1 is SGHTA and CDR2 is FQGNSA. DNA for the CDR3: TGTGCCAGCAGCCCCCAATCCGGGACTAAGGAGCAGTACTTC. It specifies CASSPQSGTKEQYF.

The rearrangement joins TRBV29-1 to TRBJ2-5; 7 nucleotides match TRBD2. This CDR3 spans 14 amino acids. J gave up 4 bases and V 2 bases, and 7 bases lay outside the gene matches. Germline assignment: CDR1 SQVTM and CDR2 ANQGSEA. CDR3 in DNA: TGCAGCGTTGAACTTGGGGGGGAAGGAGAGACCCAGTACTTC. It specifies CSVELGGEGETQYF.

The gene calls are TRBV4-1 and TRBJ2-7; 15 positions match TRBD2. CDR1 is MGHRA, CDR2 YSYEKL, per germline. The CDR3 is 16 residues long. With 3 bases clipped from V and 4 bases from J, the junction kept 4 bases outside the gene matches. This CDR3 is CASSQSGLAGGYEQYF. The DNA for the CDR3 is TGCGCCAGCAGCCAGTCGGGACTAGCGGGGGGTTACGAGCAGTACTTC.

The chain is built from TRBV4-1 and TRBJ1-6; the match to TRBD1 covers 7 bases. Germline assignment: CDR1 MGHRA and CDR2 YSYEKL. The CDR3 is 17 amino acids. V lost 1 base, J lost 13 bases, and 16 bases stayed unmatched. The CDR3 region has the DNA TGCGCCAGCAGCCAAGGCGCGACCGGGACAGTAGGTATCCCCCTCCACTTT. It yields the protein CASSQGATGTVGIPLHF.

This chain joins TRBV7-2 and TRBJ1-6; D is uncertain. The CDR3 is made up of 18 amino acids. Germline CDR1 and CDR2: SGHTA and FQGNSA. Deletions cut 3 bases from V and 0 bases from J, with 15 bases between. CDR3: CASSFSSLASSYNSPLHF. CDR3 nucleotide sequence: TGTGCCAGCAGCTTTTCTTCGTTAGCTTCCTCCTATAATTCACCCCTCCACTTT.

This clone was seen a single time. The chain carries TRBV7-3 and TRBJ2-3; 7 bases are a match to TRBD1. J was trimmed by 1 base and V by 5 bases; bases with no gene match: 3. This CDR3 region has 14 residues. Germline V gives CDR1 SGHTA, CDR2 FQGTGA. CDR3 residues: CASSTGTGTDTQYF. DNA for the CDR3: TGTGCCAGCAGCACAGGGACAGGCACAGATACGCAGTATTTT. Together with reference TRBV7-3 and TRBJ2-3, the CDR3 gives the full variable domain: GAGVSQTPSNKVTEKGKYVELRCDPISGHTALYWYRQSLGQGPEFLIYFQGTGAADDSGLPNDRFFAVRPEGSVSTLKIQRTERGDSAVYLCASSTGTGTDTQYFGPGTRLTVL.

The DNA of the CDR3 is TGCGCCAGCAGCCTTTACAAAGGACTAGCGGGTTTCCAAGAGACCCAGTACTTC. Encoded protein: CASSLYKGLAGFQETQYF. The chain has TRBV4-1 and TRBJ2-5; 11 bases agree with TRBD2. J was trimmed by 1 base and V by 4 bases; bases with no gene match: 11. Per the germline V gene, CDR1 is MGHRA and CDR2 is YSYEKL. The CDR3 loop spans 18 amino acids.

The rearrangement joins TRBV7-6 to TRBJ2-5, with D tentatively TRBD1 (5 bases). V lost 5 bases to trimming and J lost 1 base, with 11 bases between them. Germline V gene data show CDR1 as SGHVS and CDR2 as FNYEAQ. The CDR3 sequence is 14 residues long. The CDR3 loop is CASSPQGFQETQYF. CDR3 bases: TGTGCCAGCAGCCCTCAGGGTTTCCAAGAGACCCAGTACTTC.

The V gene is TRBV5-1, the J gene TRBJ2-5; 9 bases line up with TRBD1. The J call may be mistaken, given a closer DNA end match to TRBJ2-7. This CDR3 is 16 amino acids long. Germline CDR1 reads SGHRS; CDR2 reads YFSETQ. The CDR3 here is CASSLGRDRVVYEQYF. For the CDR3, the DNA is TGCGCCAGCAGCTTGGGGAGGGACAGGGTGGTCTACGAGCAGTACTTC.

The V call is TRBV30, the J call TRBJ2-5, with 8 bases lining up with TRBD2. J lost 4 bases, V lost 0 bases, and 4 bases had no gene match. The CDR3 runs to 14 residues. Germline loops: CDR1 GTSNPN, CDR2 SVGIG (reference sequence). Written as DNA, the CDR3 is TGTGCCTGGAGTGTGCTAGCGGGTACAGAGACCCAGTACTTC. Encoded protein: CAWSVLAGTETQYF.

The genes are TRBV9 and TRBJ2-1, with D hard to call. The V gene lost 0 bases and the J gene lost 4 bases, with 5 bases spanning the gap. The CDR3 sequence is 13 residues long. Per germline, CDR1 SGDLS and CDR2 YYNGEE. As DNA, the CDR3 is TGTGCCAGCAGCGTAGCTTTGTACAATGAGCAGTTCTTC. Amino acids: CASSVALYNEQFF.

This clone was found a few times. The chain employs TRBV5-4 and TRBJ2-3; TRBD2 aligns across 7 bases. Germline V gene lookup returns CDR1 SGHNT and CDR2 YYREEE (reference sequence). V trimming: 1 base; J trimming: 5 bases; junction bases outside the gene matches: 10. This CDR3 region has 16 residues. The CDR3 DNA reads TGTGCCAGCAGCTTGAGCAGCGGGGTCGCAGGAGATACGCAGTATTTT. It translates to CASSLSSGVAGDTQYF. The full variable domain, its missing parts supplied by reference TRBV5-4 and TRBJ2-3, is ETGVTQSPTHLIKTRGQQVTLRCSSQSGHNTVSWYQQALGQGPQFIFQYYREEENGRGNFPPRFSGLQFPNYSSELNVNALELDDSALYLCASSLSSGVAGDTQYFGPGTRLTVL.

CDR3 region: CASSTDRASTETQYF. In DNA form, the CDR3 reads TGTGCCAGCAGTACCGACAGGGCAAGTACAGAGACCCAGTACTTC. V and J are TRBV6-6 and TRBJ2-5, with 7 bases identical to TRBD1. Trimming at V came to 5 bases and at J to 4 bases, leaving 10 bases not matched to a gene. The CDR3 runs 15 residues. In germline, CDR1 is MNHNY, CDR2 SVGAGI (reference sequence).

The V and J genes are TRBV6-5 and TRBJ1-1, with unresolved D. The ends were cut back, 3 bases at V and 0 bases at J, with 8 bases in the middle. Germline V gives CDR1 MNHEY, CDR2 SVGAGI. The CDR3 spans 14 residues. The CDR3 DNA reads TGTGCCAGCAGTTATGGCACTATGAACACTGAAGCTTTCTTT. Protein sequence: CASSYGTMNTEAFF.

The chain uses TRBV13 and TRBJ2-7, with 13 positions matching TRBD2. CDR1 is PRHDT and CDR2 is FYEKMQ in the germline V gene (reference sequence). This CDR3 is built from 17 residues. The V gene end was trimmed by 5 bases and the J gene end by 7 bases; junction bases not matched to a gene: 14. The CDR3 DNA sequence: TGTGCCAGCAGCCCTGGACTAGCGGGAGCCCATGGGGGGGAGCAGTACTTC. Protein product: CASSPGLAGAHGGEQYF.

The chain uses TRBV9 and TRBJ1-4, with a possible D match to TRBD1 (5 bases). CDR3 size: 14 residues. CDR1 and CDR2 (germline): SGDLS, YYNGEE. Trimming took 3 bases from V and 8 from J, leaving 14 bases between them. The CDR3 reads CASSGGDLREKLFF. The CDR3 nucleotides read TGTGCCAGCAGCGGAGGGGACTTAAGGGAAAAACTGTTTTTT.

The V gene is TRBV11-2, the J gene TRBJ2-1; TRBD2 is a possible D gene (6 bases). The V gene lost 2 bases and the J gene lost 3 bases, with 8 bases spanning the gap. The CDR3 contains 14 residues. Looked up from germline, CDR1 is SGHAT and CDR2 is FQNNGV. The CDR3 bases are TGTGCCAGCAGCTTACCGGGGGACTACAATGAGCAGTTCTTC. Encoded protein: CASSLPGDYNEQFF.

V gene TRBV28 combines with J gene TRBJ2-5; 14 bases match TRBD2. Trimming cost V 5 bases and J 5 bases; bases outside gene matches: 4. Per the germline V gene, CDR1 is MDHEN and CDR2 is SYDVKM. This CDR3 is 15 amino acids long. Written as DNA, the CDR3 is TGTGCCAGCAGTGGGACTAGCGGGGGTTGGGAGACCCAGTACTTC. Its protein product is CASSGTSGGWETQYF.

The DNA of the CDR3 is TGTGCCAGCAGCTTTGCATCAGGGGGCCCGAACACCGGGGAGCTGTTTTTT. This gives the protein CASSFASGGPNTGELFF. The chain is built from TRBV5-4 and TRBJ2-2; 8 nucleotides match TRBD1. With V trimmed by 2 bases and J by 0 bases, 6 bases remained unmatched. The CDR3 extends over 17 amino acids. Germline CDR1 and CDR2: SGHNT and YYREEE (reference sequence).

About this clone itself: Sequence at one end of the junction differs from germline and may be a read error. The genes are TRBV7-8 and TRBJ2-2; 8 positions agree with TRBD1. Germline CDR1 and CDR2: SGHVS and FQNEAQ. The CDR3 spans 15 residues. CDR3 DNA sequence: TGTGCCAGTAGCTTAAGCAGGGGGCCGGGCGGGGAGCTGTTTTTT. As protein: CASSLSRGPGGELFF.

V is TRBV5-1 and J is TRBJ2-1, with 8 bases fitting TRBD1. CDR3 size: 14 residues. Trimming at V came to 1 base and at J to 9 bases, leaving 6 bases not matched to a gene. Germline CDR1 is SGHRS and CDR2 is YFSETQ. The CDR3 loop reads CASSLLTGAGEQFF. The CDR3 nucleotides read TGCGCCAGCAGCTTGCTGACAGGGGCGGGTGAGCAGTTCTTC.

The gene calls are TRBV18 and TRBJ1-2; tentatively, D is TRBD1 (5 bases). Deletions cut 5 bases from V and 3 bases from J, with 22 bases between. The V gene's germline CDR1 is KGHSH and CDR2 LQKENI. The CDR3 extends over 17 amino acids. The CDR3 DNA is TGTGCCAGCTCATCTAATTCCGGGCAGGGCCGGGACTATGGCTACACCTTC. Translation: CASSSNSGQGRDYGYTF. The entire variable domain, with the rest obtained from reference TRBV18 and TRBJ1-2, is as follows: NAGVMQNPRHLVRRRGQEARLRCSPMKGHSHVYWYRQLPEEGLKFMVYLQKENIIDESGMPKERFSAEFPKEGPSILRIQQVVRGDSAAYFCASSSNSGQGRDYGYTFGSGTRLTVV.

The chain joins TRBV18 to TRBJ1-6; D is possibly TRBD1 (5 bases). Germline lookup yields CDR1 KGHSH and CDR2 LQKENI. The CDR3 covers 15 residues. V lost 3 bases and J 9 bases, leaving 15 bases between the germline ends. The CDR3, as DNA: TGTGCCAGCTCACCCTCCGCAGGGATGGGTTCACCCCTCCACTTT. Translation gives CASSPSAGMGSPLHF. The whole variable domain, filled in from reference TRBV18 and TRBJ1-6, reads NAGVMQNPRHLVRRRGQEARLRCSPMKGHSHVYWYRQLPEEGLKFMVYLQKENIIDESGMPKERFSAEFPKEGPSILRIQQVVRGDSAAYFCASSPSAGMGSPLHFGNGTRLTVT.

The chain carries TRBV2 and TRBJ1-2; no clear D gene. V lost 8 bases and J 5 bases, leaving 9 bases between the germline ends. Per the germline V gene, CDR1 is SNHLY and CDR2 is FYNNEI. The CDR3 runs 11 residues. The chain's CDR3 is CASLGLYGYTF. In DNA form, the CDR3 reads TGTGCCAGCCTCGGGTTGTATGGCTACACCTTC.

This rearrangement joins TRBV5-4 to TRBJ1-1; the D is unclear. CDR1 is SGHNT, CDR2 YYREEE, per germline (reference sequence). This CDR3 contains 14 residues. The V gene lost 0 bases and the J gene lost 4 bases, with 10 bases spanning the gap. For the CDR3, the DNA is TGTGCCAGCAGCTTGGGACTTGGAGGCACTGAAGCTTTCTTT. Its translation: CASSLGLGGTEAFF.

The chain is built from TRBV6-1 and TRBJ2-7, with TRBD1 matching 10 bases. After removal of 6 bases from V and 1 base from J, the junction contained 3 bases not matched to a gene. Germline V gene sequence: CDR1 MNHNS, CDR2 SASEGT. This CDR3 region has 14 residues. CDR3 nucleotides: TGTGCCAGCAGAGACAGGGGGCTGTCCTACGAGCAGTACTTC. It specifies CASRDRGLSYEQYF.

V gene TRBV7-3 combines with J gene TRBJ2-1; D possibly corresponds to TRBD2 (6 bases). Per the germline V gene, CDR1 is SGHTA and CDR2 is FQGTGA. Trimming cost V 2 bases and J 1 base, with 12 bases left between them. The CDR3 spans 16 residues. The CDR3 region is CASSLAGPGSYNEQFF. CDR3 nucleotides: TGTGCCAGCAGCTTAGCGGGGCCGGGATCCTACAATGAGCAGTTCTTC.